These 16 T cell receptor beta chains came from one sample sequenced in a study of CD8 T cells in Susac syndrome. Reverse transcription of about 0.45 to 1 ug RNA was performed with random hexamers. Via MiXCR, TCRdb re-called the immunoSEQ multiplex PCR reads, giving one row per CDR3 protein. Of around 140,000 distinct CDR3 sequences listed, 94% are singletons. Sequencing input: CD4+ T cells from PBMCs. All receptors derive from a human donor in good health.

This chain uses TRBV10-3 with TRBJ2-6; the D gene could be TRBD1 or TRBD2 (5 bases each). Trimming removed 5 bases at V and 1 base at J, with 15 bases between. The CDR3 is 17 amino acids. Germline values: CDR1 ENHRY, CDR2 SYGVKD. CDR3 in amino acids: CAISLGPPESGANVLTF. For the CDR3, the DNA is TGTGCCATCAGTCTGGGACCTCCAGAATCTGGGGCCAACGTCCTGACTTTC.

The V call is TRBV3-1, the J call TRBJ2-7; no definite D call. The CDR3 consists of 14 residues. Looked up from germline, CDR1 is LGHDT and CDR2 is YNNKEL (reference sequence). The V end lost 1 base, the J end lost 6 bases, and 13 bases lay between the germline ends. The CDR3 DNA is TGTGCCAGCAGCCAAGTTTTAGCCGATAGCGAGCAGTACTTC. It specifies CASSQVLADSEQYF.

The chain joins TRBV5-1 to TRBJ2-1; D uncertain. The CDR3 length is 15 residues. V was trimmed by 0 bases and J by 0 bases, leaving 7 bases between them. Germline V CDR1 and CDR2: SGHRS, YFSETQ. In DNA, the CDR3 is TGCGCCAGCAGCTTGGGTCAGAGCTCCTACAATGAGCAGTTCTTC. Amino acids: CASSLGQSSYNEQFF.

This rearrangement joins TRBV20-1 to TRBJ2-6, with D maybe TRBD2 (5 bases). Trimming left V 2 bases short and J 8 bases short, with 13 bases between. CDR3 length equals 14 residues. Germline V gene lookup returns CDR1 DFQATT and CDR2 SNEGSKA (reference sequence). The CDR3 DNA is TGCAGTGCTAGAAGCGGTTGGGCCTCCAACGTCCTGACTTTC. This gives the protein CSARSGWASNVLTF.

The rearrangement joins TRBV7-8 to TRBJ2-7; no clear D gene. The V gene's germline CDR1 is SGHVS and CDR2 FQNEAQ. V shed 5 bases and J shed 2 bases, with 7 bases lying between them. The CDR3 covers 12 residues. The CDR3 loop is CASSPTPYEQYF. DNA for the CDR3: TGTGCCAGCAGCCCTACACCCTACGAGCAGTACTTC.

The chain has TRBV3-1 and TRBJ2-2, with a possible D match to TRBD1 (6 bases). CDR1 and CDR2 from the germline V gene are LGHDT and YNNKEL (reference sequence). The CDR3 is 16 residues long. V was cut by 3 bases and J by 0 bases, with 11 bases left in between. The CDR3 protein is CASSHQRQANTGELFF. The DNA of the CDR3 is TGTGCCAGCAGCCACCAACGACAGGCGAACACCGGGGAGCTGTTTTTT.

The chain couples TRBV9 to TRBJ2-1, with 9 bases fitting TRBD2. The CDR3 has 15 residues. Germline CDR1 and CDR2: SGDLS and YYNGEE. Unmatched junction bases numbered 5, after V lost 0 bases and J lost 7 bases. The CDR3 region has the DNA TGTGCCAGCAGCGTAGAAGGACTAGCGTGGAATGAGCAGTTCTTC. This codes for CASSVEGLAWNEQFF.

This rearrangement joins TRBV5-1 to TRBJ1-2; a weak D match, TRBD1 (6 bases). Trimming shortened V by 4 bases and J by 2 bases, and 9 bases separated the two germline ends. The CDR3 is made up of 13 amino acids. Germline V gives CDR1 SGHRS, CDR2 YFSETQ. CDR3 DNA: TGCGCCAGCAGCGCGGACAGCAACTATGGCTACACCTTC. Encoded protein: CASSADSNYGYTF.

The gene calls are TRBV29-1 and TRBJ1-1; maybe TRBD1 (6 bases). V gave up 8 bases and J gave up 0 bases, with 7 bases separating them. This CDR3 spans 11 amino acids. Per the germline V gene, CDR1 is SQVTM and CDR2 is ANQGSEA. The CDR3 protein is CSSGVNTEAFF. The DNA of the CDR3 is TGCAGCTCAGGGGTGAACACTGAAGCTTTCTTT.

The rearrangement joins TRBV5-6 to TRBJ1-3; D is ambiguous. Germline CDR1 is SGHDT and CDR2 is YYEEEE. V lost 3 bases to trimming and J lost 4 bases, with 17 bases between them. This CDR3 comprises 16 residues. The CDR3 region is CASSSVGHTTGNTIYF. CDR3 DNA: TGTGCCAGCAGCTCCGTGGGCCATACCACGGGAAACACCATATATTTT.

This clonotype was detected once. The DNA of the CDR3 is TGTGCCAGCAGCCGCCAGGGGTCCGCGAACACCGGGGAGCTGTTTTTT. The encoded protein is CASSRQGSANTGELFF. J is TRBJ2-2 and V is TRBV3-1; tentatively, D is TRBD1 (6 bases). Germline loops: CDR1 LGHDT, CDR2 YNNKEL (reference sequence). The V gene lost 4 bases and the J gene lost 0 bases, with 12 bases spanning the gap. CDR3 length: 16 amino acids.

This clonotype was detected only a few times. The V call is TRBV30, the J call TRBJ2-7; tentatively, D is TRBD2 (6 bases). V was trimmed by 2 bases and J by 3 bases, leaving 8 bases between them. Germline-derived CDR1 and CDR2 are GTSNPN and SVGIG (reference sequence). This CDR3 region has 12 residues. CDR3 in amino acids: CAWSTSFYEQYF. The CDR3 coding sequence is TGTGCCTGGAGTACTAGCTTCTACGAGCAGTACTTC.

The chain links TRBV6-1 to TRBJ2-1; tentatively, D is TRBD1 or TRBD2 (7 bases each). V lost 7 bases, J lost 9 bases, and 16 bases lay in between. Germline assignment: CDR1 MNHNS and CDR2 SASEGT. The CDR3 length is 13 residues. In DNA, the CDR3 is TGTGCCAGCACGAGGCAGGGGGAGGGTGAGCAGTTCTTC. Residues: CASTRQGEGEQFF.

The J gene is TRBJ1-2, the V gene TRBV7-9, with no clear D. The V and J ends lost 1 base and 8 bases respectively, with 5 bases between them. Germline lookup yields CDR1 SEHNR and CDR2 FQNEAQ (reference sequence). CDR3 size: 11 residues. Here the CDR3 reads CASSLVRGYTF. The CDR3 DNA reads TGTGCCAGCAGCTTAGTTCGAGGCTACACCTTC.

This chain links TRBV18 with TRBJ2-6; D is undetermined. Germline V gene sequence: CDR1 KGHSH, CDR2 LQKENI. The ends were cut back, 0 bases at V and 2 bases at J, with 5 bases in the middle. The CDR3 extends over 15 amino acids. CDR3 sequence reads: CASSPPVAGANVLTF. For the CDR3, the DNA is TGTGCCAGCTCACCACCGGTGGCTGGGGCCAACGTCCTGACTTTC.

V and J are TRBV30 and TRBJ1-2; a weak D match, TRBD1 (6 bases). Trimming cost V 5 bases and J 3 bases, with 16 bases left between them. The CDR3 covers 14 residues. Looked up from germline, CDR1 is GTSNPN and CDR2 is SVGIG (reference sequence). The CDR3 region has the DNA TGTGCCTGGGCAGGACAGAGATATTACTATGGCTACACCTTC. Protein product: CAWAGQRYYYGYTF.